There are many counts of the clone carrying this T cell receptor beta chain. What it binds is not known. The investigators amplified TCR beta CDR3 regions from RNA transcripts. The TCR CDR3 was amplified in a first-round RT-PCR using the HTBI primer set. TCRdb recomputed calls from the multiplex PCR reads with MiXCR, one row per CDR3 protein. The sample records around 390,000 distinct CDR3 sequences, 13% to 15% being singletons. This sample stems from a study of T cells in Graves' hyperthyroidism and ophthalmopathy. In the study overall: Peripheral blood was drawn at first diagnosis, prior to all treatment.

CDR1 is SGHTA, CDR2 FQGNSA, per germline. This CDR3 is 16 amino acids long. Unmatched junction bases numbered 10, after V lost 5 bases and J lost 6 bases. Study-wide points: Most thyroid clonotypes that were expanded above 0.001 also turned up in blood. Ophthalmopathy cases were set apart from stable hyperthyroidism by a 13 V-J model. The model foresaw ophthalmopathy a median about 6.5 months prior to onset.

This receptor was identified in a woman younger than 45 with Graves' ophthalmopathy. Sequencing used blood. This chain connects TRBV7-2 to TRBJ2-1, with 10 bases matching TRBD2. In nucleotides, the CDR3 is TGTGCCAGCAGCAAAGGTCCTAGCGGGGGCGGCAATGAGCAGTTCTTC. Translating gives CASSKGPSGGGNEQFF. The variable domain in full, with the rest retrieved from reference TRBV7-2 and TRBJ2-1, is GAGVSQSPSNKVTEKGKDVELRCDPISGHTALYWYRQSLGQGLEFLIYFQGNSAPDKSGLPSDRFSAERTGGSVSTLTIQRTQQEDSAVYLCASSKGPSGGGNEQFFGPGTRLTVL.